The 24 T cell receptor beta chains given below trace back to one sample, sequenced in a study of CD4 T cells in relation to SARS-CoV-2 and coronaviruses. CD4+ T cells from unexposed donors were obtained before the COVID-19 pandemic (2011-2018). The data were produced by immunoSEQ multiplex PCR, yet TCRdb's version contains in-frame clones alone and is incomplete. The table shows 55,000 to 70,000 clones, with more than 85% occurring only once. Sequencing was performed on naive CD4+ T cells from PBMCs. Subset defined: naive CD4+ T cells isolated by negative enrichment. The receptors derive from a human donor in good health.

This chain connects TRBV2 to TRBJ2-2; D unresolved. The CDR3 sequence is 13 residues long. The V end was cut by 5 bases, the J end by 1 base, with 5 bases between. CDR1 and CDR2 (germline): SNHLY, FYNNEI. The CDR3 sequence is CASSQENTGELFF. CDR3 nucleotide sequence: TGTGCCAGCAGTCAGGAGAACACCGGGGAGCTGTTTTTT.

V is TRBV19 and J is TRBJ2-7; 10 bases line up with TRBD1. Losses at the gene ends were 1 base for V and 6 bases for J; bases not matched to a gene: 9. CDR3 size: 16 residues. The germline CDR1 and CDR2 sequences are LNHDA and SQIVND (reference sequence). CDR3 in amino acids: CASSIVDGTGAGEQYF. CDR3 in DNA: TGTGCCAGTAGTATAGTTGACGGGACAGGGGCCGGCGAGCAGTACTTC.

The chain couples TRBV3-1 (or the pseudogene TRBV3-2) to TRBJ2-5, with TRBD1 matching 8 bases. Germline CDR1 LGHDT, CDR2 YNNKEL (reference sequence). V lost 5 bases, J lost 1 base, and 6 bases stayed unmatched. The CDR3 has 15 amino acids. The CDR3 DNA is TGTGCCAGCAGCACCTGGACAGGGAGCCAAGAGACCCAGTACTTC. This translates into CASSTWTGSQETQYF.

The genes are TRBV5-4 and TRBJ1-4; D might be TRBD1 (6 bases). The germline gives CDR1 SGHNT, CDR2 YYREEE (reference sequence). The CDR3 is 14 residues long. Trimming cost V 4 bases and J 7 bases, with 14 bases left between them. The CDR3 DNA is TGTGCCAGCAGCATGGACAGATTACCTGAAAAACTGTTTTTT. Translated, it gives CASSMDRLPEKLFF.

The chain has TRBV23-1 and TRBJ1-4; 10 bases match TRBD1. Being an ORF, TRBV23-1 has a function that is uncertain. The CDR3 has 17 amino acids. The V gene end was trimmed by 1 base and the J gene end by 7 bases; junction bases not matched to a gene: 9. The CDR3 DNA is TGCGCCAGCAGTCAATATTGTAGACAGGGGGCGCCTGAAAAACTGTTTTTT. The encoded protein is CASSQYCRQGAPEKLFF.

The chain links TRBV7-9 to TRBJ2-7, with D hard to call. Trimming stripped 4 bases from V and 4 bases from J, with 11 bases between. The CDR3 runs 13 residues. Germline V gene data show CDR1 as SEHNR and CDR2 as FQNEAQ (reference sequence). CDR3 sequence: CASSSHSGYEQYF. In DNA form, the CDR3 reads TGTGCCAGCAGCTCCCACAGTGGGTACGAGCAGTACTTC.

This sequence joins TRBV20-1 and TRBJ2-7, with TRBD2 as a possible D gene (7 bases). V lost 3 bases and J 5 bases, leaving 20 bases between the germline ends. The CDR3 extends over 15 amino acids. The germline CDR1 and CDR2 sequences are DFQATT and SNEGSKA (reference sequence). The CDR3 DNA reads TGCAGTGCTAGTAATCCCAGGGGCGGGGGTGACGAGCAGTACTTC. Translating it yields CSASNPRGGGDEQYF.

The J gene is TRBJ1-2, the V gene TRBV19; D is ambiguous. Germline V gene lookup returns CDR1 LNHDA and CDR2 SQIVND (reference sequence). The CDR3 contains 12 residues. V was cut by 10 bases and J by 8 bases, with 17 bases left in between. The CDR3 DNA reads as TGTGCCAATCCGGACGGAGCTATGGGCTACACCTTC. Protein: CANPDGAMGYTF.

The chain couples TRBV19 to TRBJ1-1, with a possible D match to TRBD1 (6 bases). V gave up 4 bases and J gave up 0 bases, with 18 bases separating them. CDR1 is LNHDA and CDR2 is SQIVND in the germline V gene (reference sequence). CDR3 length equals 17 residues. The CDR3 sequence is CASSRGYRDLMNTEAFF. The CDR3, as DNA: TGTGCCAGTAGTAGGGGGTACAGGGACTTAATGAACACTGAAGCTTTCTTT.

This chain joins TRBV20-1 and TRBJ2-7, with D uncertain. The CDR3 length is 11 residues. CDR1 and CDR2 from the germline V gene are DFQATT and SNEGSKA (reference sequence). The V gene lost 0 bases and the J gene lost 4 bases, with 4 bases spanning the gap. The CDR3 is CSARELYEQYF. The CDR3 nucleotides read TGCAGTGCTAGAGAGTTGTACGAGCAGTACTTC.

The chain links TRBV6-5 to TRBJ2-3; D gene uncertain. V lost 8 bases to trimming and J lost 3 bases, with 6 bases between them. CDR3 length: 11 amino acids. The germline CDR1 and CDR2 sequences are MNHEY and SVGAGI. CDR3 bases: TGTGCCAGCGGGCGGACAGATACGCAGTATTTT. Its translation: CASGRTDTQYF.

The V call is TRBV2, the J call TRBJ2-3, with a tentative D call TRBD2 (6 bases). The CDR3 is 15 residues long. Germline V gene data show CDR1 as SNHLY and CDR2 as FYNNEI. Trimming stripped 4 bases from V and 1 base from J, with 12 bases between. The CDR3 is CASSAGTFRTDTQYF. The CDR3 nucleotides read TGTGCCAGCAGTGCCGGGACTTTTCGCACAGATACGCAGTATTTT.

The CDR3 is CASSLSDLGAGDEQFF. For the CDR3, the DNA is TGCGCCAGCAGCCTCTCCGACCTCGGAGCGGGGGATGAGCAGTTCTTC. The chain combines TRBV5-1 with TRBJ2-1; 8 bases agree with TRBD2. Looked up from germline, CDR1 is SGHRS and CDR2 is YFSETQ. J lost 8 bases, V lost 4 bases, and 14 bases had no gene match. The CDR3 sequence is 16 residues long.

V usage is TRBV9 and J usage is TRBJ2-5; 7 positions agree with TRBD2. CDR1 SGDLS and CDR2 YYNGEE come from the germline V gene. Trimming removed 4 bases from V and 2 bases from J; junction bases left unmatched: 14. The CDR3 loop spans 17 amino acids. CDR3 region: CASSQEGRLAAQETQYF. The DNA for the CDR3 is TGTGCCAGCAGCCAAGAGGGTCGGCTAGCGGCACAAGAGACCCAGTACTTC.

The chain links TRBV9 to TRBJ1-6, with 8 bases that match TRBD1. CDR1 and CDR2 from the germline V gene are SGDLS and YYNGEE. V gave up 0 bases and J gave up 6 bases; unmatched junction bases: 2. This CDR3 has 15 amino acids. The CDR3 nucleotides are TGTGCCAGCAGCGTAGGCACAGGGGGTAATTCACCCCTCCACTTT. Translating gives CASSVGTGGNSPLHF.

This chain uses TRBV5-1 with TRBJ2-1; D not certain. The CDR3 covers 15 residues. Germline CDR1 SGHRS, CDR2 YFSETQ. V was clipped by 1 base and J by 0 bases, with 8 bases between them. The CDR3 sequence is CASSLTLNSYNEQFF. The CDR3 nucleotides read TGCGCCAGCAGCTTGACACTAAACTCCTACAATGAGCAGTTCTTC. The whole variable domain, remainder taken from reference TRBV5-1 and TRBJ2-1, is KAGVTQTPRYLIKTRGQQVTLSCSPISGHRSVSWYQQTPGQGLQFLFEYFSETQRNKGNFPGRFSGRQFSNSRSEMNVSTLELGDSALYLCASSLTLNSYNEQFFGPGTRLTVL.

The genes are TRBV11-2 and TRBJ2-1, with D perhaps TRBD2 (6 bases). The CDR3 has 17 residues. Trimming removed 7 bases at V and 8 bases at J, with 27 bases between. CDR1 is SGHAT, CDR2 FQNNGV, per germline. The CDR3 DNA reads as TGTGCCAGCACCCGTATGGCAGGAGGGCTCAGCAACTATGAGCAGTTCTTC. Amino acids: CASTRMAGGLSNYEQFF. The full variable domain, with the rest looked up from reference TRBV11-2 and TRBJ2-1, is EAGVAQSPRYKIIEKRQSVAFWCNPISGHATLYWYQQILGQGPKLLIQFQNNGVVDDSQLPKDRFSAERLKGVDSTLKIQPAKLEDSAVYLCASTRMAGGLSNYEQFFGPGTRLTVL.

The V gene is TRBV2, the J gene TRBJ2-2; 8 nucleotides agree with TRBD2. This CDR3 comprises 15 residues. Losses at the gene ends were 3 bases for V and 1 base for J; bases not matched to a gene: 1. CDR1 and CDR2 (germline): SNHLY, FYNNEI. The CDR3 DNA reads as TGTGCCAGCAGTGAGCTAGCGGGGAACACCGGGGAGCTGTTTTTT. Encoded protein: CASSELAGNTGELFF.

This chain uses TRBV7-9 with TRBJ2-1, with 8 bases lining up with TRBD2. This CDR3 is built from 14 residues. Germline V gene data show CDR1 as SEHNR and CDR2 as FQNEAQ (reference sequence). Trimming took 3 bases from V and 7 from J; bases not matched to a gene: 5. In DNA, the CDR3 is TGTGCCAGCAGCTTTCTTAGCGGGACGAATGAGCAGTTCTTC. The encoded protein is CASSFLSGTNEQFF.

This chain uses TRBV5-8 with TRBJ2-1; D is possibly TRBD1 (6 bases). The germline CDR1 and CDR2 sequences are SGHTS and YDEGEE. V gave up 2 bases and J gave up 3 bases, with 9 bases separating them. The CDR3 runs 14 residues. The CDR3 nucleotides read TGTGCCAGCAGCTTTTTGGACAGCTACAATGAGCAGTTCTTC. It yields the protein CASSFLDSYNEQFF. The full variable domain, in which reference TRBV5-8 and TRBJ2-1 provide the parts outside the CDR3, is EAGVTQSPTHLIKTRGQQATLRCSPISGHTSVYWYQQALGLGLQFLLWYDEGEERNRGNFPPRFSGRQFPNYSSELNVNALELEDSALYLCASSFLDSYNEQFFGPGTRLTVL.

The rearrangement uses TRBV6-5 and TRBJ2-7; 8 nucleotides line up with TRBD1. The CDR3 sequence is 13 residues long. J lost 7 bases, V lost 3 bases, and 5 bases had no gene match. Looked up from germline, CDR1 is MNHEY and CDR2 is SVGAGI. CDR3 sequence (DNA): TGTGCCAGCAGTTATGACAGGGGAAGTGAGCAGTACTTC. Its protein product is CASSYDRGSEQYF.

The chain recombines TRBV7-3 with TRBJ2-7, with TRBD1 identical over 7 bases. Trimming removed 2 bases from V and 3 bases from J; junction bases left unmatched: 7. CDR1 is SGHTA, CDR2 FQGTGA, per germline. CDR3 size: 15 residues. DNA of the CDR3: TGTGCCAGCAGCTTATACGGGACAGAGAACTACGAGCAGTACTTC. The encoded protein is CASSLYGTENYEQYF.

The chain employs TRBV2 and TRBJ2-7; D is perhaps TRBD1 or TRBD2 (6 bases each). Germline V lookup: CDR1 SNHLY, CDR2 FYNNEI. The CDR3 runs 12 residues. V dropped 11 bases and J dropped 0 bases, with 11 bases sitting between them. CDR3 coding DNA: TGTGCCGGAAGGGGGGACTCCTACGAGCAGTACTTC. Protein product: CAGRGDSYEQYF.

This chain joins TRBV5-1 and TRBJ1-6; D might be TRBD1 (6 bases). The CDR3 sequence is 15 residues long. Trimming removed 2 bases from V and 7 bases from J, with 13 bases in between. The germline gives CDR1 SGHRS, CDR2 YFSETQ. CDR3 sequence (DNA): TGCGCCAGCAGCTTCGCAGGGGTAGGCAATTCACCCCTCCACTTT. Translated, it gives CASSFAGVGNSPLHF. The complete variable domain, with remaining parts taken from reference TRBV5-1 and TRBJ1-6, reads KAGVTQTPRYLIKTRGQQVTLSCSPISGHRSVSWYQQTPGQGLQFLFEYFSETQRNKGNFPGRFSGRQFSNSRSEMNVSTLELGDSALYLCASSFAGVGNSPLHFGNGTRLTVT.